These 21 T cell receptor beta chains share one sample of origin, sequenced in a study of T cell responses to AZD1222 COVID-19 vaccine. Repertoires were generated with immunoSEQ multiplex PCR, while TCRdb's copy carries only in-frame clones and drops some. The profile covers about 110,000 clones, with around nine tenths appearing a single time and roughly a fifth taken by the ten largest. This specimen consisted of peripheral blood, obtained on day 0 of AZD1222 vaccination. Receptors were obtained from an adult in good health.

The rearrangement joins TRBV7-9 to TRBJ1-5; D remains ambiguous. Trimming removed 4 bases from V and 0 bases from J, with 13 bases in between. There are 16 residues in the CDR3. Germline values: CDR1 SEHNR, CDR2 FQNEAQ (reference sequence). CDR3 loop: CASSSAGPYSNQPQHF. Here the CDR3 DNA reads TGTGCCAGCAGCTCGGCAGGCCCCTATAGCAATCAGCCCCAGCATTTT.

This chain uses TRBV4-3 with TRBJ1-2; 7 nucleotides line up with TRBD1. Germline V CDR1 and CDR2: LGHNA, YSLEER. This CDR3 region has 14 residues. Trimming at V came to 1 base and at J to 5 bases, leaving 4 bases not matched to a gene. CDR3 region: CASSQGGQIYGYTF. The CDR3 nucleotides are TGCGCCAGCAGCCAAGGGGGACAGATTTATGGCTACACCTTC.

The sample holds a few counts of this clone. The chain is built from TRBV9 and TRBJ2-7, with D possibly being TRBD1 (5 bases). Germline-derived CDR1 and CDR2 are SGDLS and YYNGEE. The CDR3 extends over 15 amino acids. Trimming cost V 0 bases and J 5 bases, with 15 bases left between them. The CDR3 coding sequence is TGTGCCAGCAGCGTAGAACAGTCTAGGGGCGACGAGCAGTACTTC. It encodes CASSVEQSRGDEQYF.

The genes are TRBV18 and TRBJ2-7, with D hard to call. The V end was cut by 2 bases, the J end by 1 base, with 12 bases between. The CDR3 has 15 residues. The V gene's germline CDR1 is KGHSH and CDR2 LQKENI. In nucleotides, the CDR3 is TGTGCCAGCTCACCAGGGCAGGTTGGATCCTACGAGCAGTACTTC. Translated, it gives CASSPGQVGSYEQYF.

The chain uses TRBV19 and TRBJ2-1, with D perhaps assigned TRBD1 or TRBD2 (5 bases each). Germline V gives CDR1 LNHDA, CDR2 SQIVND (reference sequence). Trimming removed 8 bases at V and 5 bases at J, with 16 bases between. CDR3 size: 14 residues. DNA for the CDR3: TGTGCCAGTGGGTTGGGGGTTAGGCACAATGAGCAGTTCTTC. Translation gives CASGLGVRHNEQFF.

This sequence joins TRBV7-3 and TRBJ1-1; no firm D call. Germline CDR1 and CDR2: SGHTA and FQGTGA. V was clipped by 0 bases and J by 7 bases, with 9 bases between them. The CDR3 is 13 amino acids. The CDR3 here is CASSLTEGGEAFF. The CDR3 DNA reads TGTGCCAGCAGCTTAACGGAGGGAGGTGAAGCTTTCTTT. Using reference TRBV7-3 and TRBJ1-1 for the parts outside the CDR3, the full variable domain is GAGVSQTPSNKVTEKGKYVELRCDPISGHTALYWYRQSLGQGPEFLIYFQGTGAADDSGLPNDRFFAVRPEGSVSTLKIQRTERGDSAVYLCASSLTEGGEAFFGQGTRLTVV.

The CDR3 loop reads CASRLLWVRQANTEAFF. Written as DNA, the CDR3 is TGTGCAAGTCGCCTGCTCTGGGTCAGACAGGCTAACACTGAAGCTTTCTTT. The chain couples TRBV12-2 to TRBJ1-1; the table's TRBD1 call for D was not verified on the DNA. TRBV12-2 is shown as a pseudogene. The CDR3 sequence is 17 residues long.

In DNA form, the CDR3 reads TGCGCCAGCAGCCAAGAGATGGCAGACTCTGGAAACACCATATATTTT. As protein: CASSQEMADSGNTIYF. The chain uses TRBV4-1 and TRBJ1-3, with D hard to call. Trimming removed 0 bases from V and 0 bases from J, with 9 bases in between. This CDR3 contains 16 residues. Germline V gene lookup returns CDR1 MGHRA and CDR2 YSYEKL.

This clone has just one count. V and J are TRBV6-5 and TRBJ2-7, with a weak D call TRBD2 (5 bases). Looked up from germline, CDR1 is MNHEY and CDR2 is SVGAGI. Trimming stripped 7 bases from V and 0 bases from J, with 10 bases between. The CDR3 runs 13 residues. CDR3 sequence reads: CASTERSSYEQYF. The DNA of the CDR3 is TGTGCCAGCACGGAGCGGAGCTCCTACGAGCAGTACTTC.

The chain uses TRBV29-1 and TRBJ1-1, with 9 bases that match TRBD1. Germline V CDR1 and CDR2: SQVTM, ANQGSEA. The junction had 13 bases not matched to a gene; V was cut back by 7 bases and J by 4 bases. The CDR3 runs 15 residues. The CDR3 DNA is TGCAGCGGGGGACAGGGCGGGTACTTGGGCACTGAAGCTTTCTTT. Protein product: CSGGQGGYLGTEAFF.

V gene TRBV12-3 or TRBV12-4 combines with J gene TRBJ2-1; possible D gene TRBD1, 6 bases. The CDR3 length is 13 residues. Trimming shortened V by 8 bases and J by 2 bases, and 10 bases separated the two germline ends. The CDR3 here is CASRDNTYNEQFF. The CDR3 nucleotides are TGTGCCAGCCGGGACAACACCTACAATGAGCAGTTCTTC.

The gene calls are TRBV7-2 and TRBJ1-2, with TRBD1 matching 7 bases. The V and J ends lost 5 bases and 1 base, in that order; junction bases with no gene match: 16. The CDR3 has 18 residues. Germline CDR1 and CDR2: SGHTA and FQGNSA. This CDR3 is CASSIPRDSPTFNYGYTF. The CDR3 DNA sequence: TGTGCCAGCAGCATACCCCGGGACAGCCCAACCTTTAACTATGGCTACACCTTC.

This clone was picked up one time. The CDR3 here is CASSVAIAAGYYEQYF. In DNA form, the CDR3 reads TGTGCCAGCAGCGTAGCCATAGCGGCGGGGTACTACGAGCAGTACTTC. V gene TRBV9 combines with J gene TRBJ2-7; the D gene is possibly TRBD2 (6 bases). Deletions cut 0 bases from V and 3 bases from J, with 16 bases between. The CDR3 extends over 16 amino acids. The germline gives CDR1 SGDLS, CDR2 YYNGEE.

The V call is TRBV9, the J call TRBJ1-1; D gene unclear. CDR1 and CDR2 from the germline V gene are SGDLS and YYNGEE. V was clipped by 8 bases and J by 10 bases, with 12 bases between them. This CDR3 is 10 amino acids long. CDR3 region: CARHRLGAFF. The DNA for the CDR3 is TGTGCCAGACATAGGCTTGGAGCTTTCTTT. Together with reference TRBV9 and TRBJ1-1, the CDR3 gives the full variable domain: DSGVTQTPKHLITATGQRVTLRCSPRSGDLSVYWYQQSLDQGLQFLIQYYNGEERAKGNILERFSAQQFPDLHSELNLSSLELGDSALYFCARHRLGAFFGQGTRLTVV.

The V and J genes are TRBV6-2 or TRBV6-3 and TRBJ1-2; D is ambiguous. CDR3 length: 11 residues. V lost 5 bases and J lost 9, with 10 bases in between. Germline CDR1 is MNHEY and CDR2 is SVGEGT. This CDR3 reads CASSEIWSYTF. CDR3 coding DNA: TGTGCCAGCAGTGAGATTTGGAGCTACACCTTC.

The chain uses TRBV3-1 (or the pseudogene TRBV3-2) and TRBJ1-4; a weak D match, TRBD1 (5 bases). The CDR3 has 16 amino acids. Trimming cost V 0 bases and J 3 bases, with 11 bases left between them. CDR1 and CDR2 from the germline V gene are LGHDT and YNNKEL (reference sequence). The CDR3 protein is CASSQDLAGANEKLFF. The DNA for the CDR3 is TGTGCCAGCAGCCAAGATCTCGCGGGGGCTAATGAAAAACTGTTTTTT.

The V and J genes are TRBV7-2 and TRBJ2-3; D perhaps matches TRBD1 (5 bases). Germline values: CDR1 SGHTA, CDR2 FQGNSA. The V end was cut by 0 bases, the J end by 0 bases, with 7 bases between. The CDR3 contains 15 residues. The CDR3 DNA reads TGTGCCAGCAGCTTAGCGACAGCGAGCACAGATACGCAGTATTTT. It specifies CASSLATASTDTQYF.

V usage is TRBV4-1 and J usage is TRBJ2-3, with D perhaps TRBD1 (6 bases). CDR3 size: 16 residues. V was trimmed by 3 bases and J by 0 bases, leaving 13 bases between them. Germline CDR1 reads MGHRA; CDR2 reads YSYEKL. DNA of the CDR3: TGCGCCAGCAGCCAGCTCATAGGGGGTAGCACAGATACGCAGTATTTT. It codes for CASSQLIGGSTDTQYF.

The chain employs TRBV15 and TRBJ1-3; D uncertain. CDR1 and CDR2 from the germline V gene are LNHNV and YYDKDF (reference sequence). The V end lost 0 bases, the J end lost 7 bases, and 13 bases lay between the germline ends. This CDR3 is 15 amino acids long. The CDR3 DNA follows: TGTGCCACCAGCAGAGATCACGGGATAGAGAACACCATATATTTT. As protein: CATSRDHGIENTIYF.

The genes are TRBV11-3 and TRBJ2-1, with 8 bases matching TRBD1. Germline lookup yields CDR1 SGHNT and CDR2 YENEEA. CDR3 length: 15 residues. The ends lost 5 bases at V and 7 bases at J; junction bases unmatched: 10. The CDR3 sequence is CASSNHGQGWNEQFF. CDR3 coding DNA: TGTGCCAGCAGCAACCACGGACAGGGTTGGAATGAGCAGTTCTTC.

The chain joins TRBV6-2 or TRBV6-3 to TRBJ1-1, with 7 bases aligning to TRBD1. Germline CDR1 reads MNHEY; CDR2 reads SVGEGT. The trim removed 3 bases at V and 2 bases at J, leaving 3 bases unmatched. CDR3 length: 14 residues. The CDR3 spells CASSYGTANTEAFF. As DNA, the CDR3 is TGTGCCAGCAGTTATGGGACAGCCAACACTGAAGCTTTCTTT.